The clone carrying this T cell receptor (beta chain) was counted a single time. TCRdb's copy holds only in-frame clones and misses some; the assay was immunoSEQ multiplex PCR. Of some 130,000 clones in the sample, approximately 89% were seen once. These data belong to a study of blood T cell repertoires in COVID-19. Study background: COVID-19 samples from acute and convalescent phases originated in the United States, Italy and Spain. T cells, B-cell-depleted T cells, or PBMCs provided the cDNA or gDNA that served as material.

Seattle participants joined during active infection and were tracked over time. V dropped 0 bases and J dropped 10; count of bases not matched to a gene: 8. The CDR3 spans 15 residues. CDR1 and CDR2 from the germline V gene are LGHDT and YNNKEL (reference sequence). The chain is built from TRBV3-1 (or the pseudogene TRBV3-2) and TRBJ1-5; TRBD1 matches 8 bases. This receptor was obtained from a woman between 65 and 79 years old with COVID-19, enrolled during active disease. The sequenced material came from peripheral blood. CDR3 protein: CASSQDWTGSKPQHF. CDR3 DNA sequence: TGTGCCAGCAGCCAAGATTGGACAGGGTCGAAACCCCAGCATTTT.